This T cell receptor beta chain was recorded in a study of cytomegalovirus exposure and HLA in healthy donors (dated by TCRdb to 2017 to 2019). At the level of the whole study: In an earlier analysis of approximately 500 of the donors, about 270 Gb of sequence data and 95 million to 130 million unique TCR beta sequences from 150 million to 200 million T cells were reported. An early release covering about 600 HLA-typed donors comprised 250 to 350 gigabases of sequencing data and around 80 million unique TCR sequences. The genetic ancestry cluster associated with self-reported Caucasian donors included approximately 85% of the roughly 410 genotyped donors. The study aimed to test whether cataloging public T cell receptors could reveal signatures of past pathogen exposure. The study used immunosequencing to profile the T cell repertoires of around 600 subjects and linked those repertoires to cytomegalovirus serostatus. Along with the roughly 700-subject first cohort, a separate validation cohort of roughly 110 different subjects was used. The study combined high-throughput TCR immunosequencing, statistical association of individual TCRs with disease status, and machine learning to predict cytomegalovirus infection status. A later analysis re-examined previously published TCR beta repertoires from 610 or so donors and added high-resolution HLA genotyping to investigate patterns of TCR occurrence. Rather than using new phenotypic data, the later analysis identified candidate immune exposures from TCR beta sequences and from how often those sequences occurred across donors. An earlier analysis of 587 of the donors applied high-throughput TCR beta sequencing to assess whether each TCR beta V gene segment acted as functional or pseudogenic. Donor age, sex, ethnicity and CMV serostatus were compiled alongside the repertoire data. In a later genetic analysis, genome-wide SNP genotypes for about three fifths of the roughly 670 donors were used, and that subset was treated as a discovery cohort. All discovery cohort repertoires had been generated on a single sequencing platform. HLA typing included class I and class II loci at four-digit resolution. Typing coverage differed by locus: A, B, C, DRB1 and DQB1 were typed in roughly 620-640 donors, DQA1 in roughly 510, DPA1 in around 610, and DPB1 in approximately 450. About five DR-DQ haplotypes were handled as single units for association and clustering, since linkage in the cohort was strong. On average, roughly 200,000 unique TCR beta nucleotide sequences were sequenced per donor among some 430 genotyped donors of the cohort, with roughly 18% of those sequences being non-productive. General study outcomes and caveats: Because some donors lacked HLA typing at each locus, the association tests relied only on the typed subset. Compared with equally common non-associated chains, HLA-associated TCR beta chains in a later analysis were more clonally expanded and had lower generation probabilities. According to a later analysis, most CMV-associated TCR beta chains appeared to be HLA-restricted, and the HLA associations seemed to be driven largely by CMV exposure. A further reported finding was that TCR beta sequences accurately predicted the HLA-A and HLA-B alleles for most subjects in the first cohort. A cluster of highly shared sequence variants was judged likely to be a technical artifact of the sequencing pipeline. Linkage disequilibrium might explain the correlated functional status among segregating V segments, but an unknown experimental factor could not be excluded. In a later analysis, several top co-occurrence clusters were reported to appear linked to parvovirus B19, influenza, CMV and Epstein-Barr virus. The 87-base-pair reads could not distinguish some IMGT-functional V segments, including TRBV6-2 and TRBV6-3, so those segments were excluded. Most TCR sequences were seen in very few donors, while some public TCRs were found in many individuals. This cohort had only TCR beta chains sequenced, and the lack of alpha or paired-chain data limited which features could be detected. The classifier was reported to diagnose cytomegalovirus status with high specificity and sensitivity in both the original and validation cohorts. About 17 rarely observed V segments, including chromosome 9 orphons, were excluded from the earlier analysis of approximately 500 of the donors because counts were too low. According to a later analysis, TCR association rates differed among HLA loci, with DRB1 alleles showing the most associated TCRs and HLA-C alleles showing the fewest. The authors suggested that the approach could potentially be extended to other disease states and immunological phenotypes. A later genetic analysis associated a missense DCLRE1C variant with V-gene and J-gene trimming of TCR beta chains, and an independent cohort replicated the association. In a later genetic analysis, fewer N-insertions in productive TCRs were reported among donors in an Asian-associated ancestry cluster than the roughly 700-donor mean. The presence/absence analyses assumed that sequencing depth was roughly uniform across donors, and that assumption may not be true. Broadly in line with IMGT annotations, most TCR beta V segments showed up in productive rearrangements about 87% or about 30% of the time in an earlier analysis of under 700 of the donors. Immune exposure information for the cohort was limited to CMV serostatus. A total of fewer than 200 TCR beta chains were listed by the study as associated with cytomegalovirus. Strong co-occurrence of HLA alleles, especially DR and DQ, made assigning TCR associations to individual alleles difficult. At a false discovery rate of 0.05, a later analysis linked around 17,000 TCR beta sequences to specific HLA alleles. A few of the identified cytomegalovirus-associated TCR beta chains were confirmed in vitro to be specific for cytomegalovirus antigens.

The cohort consisted of 650 to 700 healthy bone marrow donors. At the time of sampling, all cohort members were nominally healthy, though unrecorded immune exposures were likely present. The donor tested CMV seronegative, placing the donor among the roughly 340 seronegative members of the cohort. Each donor provided a peripheral blood sample, and peripheral blood mononuclear cells were used for TCR beta sequencing. The Qiagen DNeasy Blood Extraction Kit was used to extract genomic DNA from the blood cell samples. Per the germline V gene (reference sequence), MNHEY is the CDR1 and SMNVEV is the CDR2. The CDR3 spans 18 residues, from the cysteine through the phenylalanine. Only the CDR3 DNA is retained, 54 bases long and in frame from the first base. The germline V and J ends show losses of 2 bases and 1 base respectively, and no gene match explains 13 bases of the junction. With regard to this clone: It lacks a known antigen. No qualities accompany the bases; no much larger clone lies one base away.

The library was produced with the immunoSEQ multiplex PCR assay. A mixture of 60 forward primers for TCR Vbeta segments and 13 reverse primers for TCR Jbeta segments was used in the multiplex PCR. Amplification of the CDR3 region of rearranged TCR beta genes was performed with a multiplex PCR assay on genomic DNA. On the Illumina HiSeq System, the amplified TCR beta libraries were sequenced as 87-base-pair reads. For the original study's pipeline: Across the 500 to 850 repertoires, a later analysis counted some 80 million unique TCR beta chains, 9.5 million to 13 million of which were shared by at least two donors. To remove PCR and sequencing errors, raw reads were error-corrected and collapsed into unique sequences using a nearest-neighbor algorithm that merged closely related sequences. V, D and J gene segments were assigned by aligning CDR3 sequences to IMGT reference sequences. For a sequence to be retained, a match of at least six nucleotides to both a V gene segment and a J gene segment was required. Rearrangements were classified as productive when the CDR3 lacked stop codons and remained in frame with V and J, and all other rearrangements were classified as non-productive. CDR3 was defined by IMGT convention, running from the second conserved V-encoded cysteine to the conserved J-encoded phenylalanine. The earlier analysis of around 640 of the donors excluded sequences that lacked an unambiguous match to a single V gene segment. In an earlier analysis of roughly 600 of the donors, a V segment was called functional when productive rearrangements were above 56.7%, and segregating when the standard deviation between donors exceeded 5%. A statistical classification framework was built for diagnosing cytomegalovirus status from the catalog of TCR beta chain sequences. A later analysis assigned V and J genes by comparing TCR nucleotide sequences with IMGT/GENE-DB human TR gene sequences. Using the TCRdist pipeline, a later analysis assigned CDR3 sequences along with most-parsimonious VDJ recombination scenarios. In a later analysis, every TCR beta chain was defined by the combination of its CDR3 amino acid sequence and its V-gene family, and reads without a unique V-gene family were dropped. As a way to deal with suspected cross-contamination and a sequencing artifact, a later analysis dropped under 600 nucleotide sequences that were highly shared and had low generation probability. In a later analysis, a clonal expansion index was calculated for each public chain from normalized within-repertoire ranks of inferred template counts. In a later analysis, generation probabilities were computed with a VDJ recombination model fitted to out-of-frame rearrangements, and the resulting probabilities were checked against IGoR. Hypergeometric tests were used in a later analysis to score TCR-TCR, TCR-HLA and TCR-CMV co-occurrence, with a repertoire-size bias correction applied to the TCR pairs. To estimate false discovery rates, a later analysis permuted the HLA or CMV assignments 20 times. In a later analysis, co-occurring TCRs were grouped using DBSCAN, with TCRdist sequence similarity added in when clustering inside HLA-allele-positive subsets. Co-occurrence clustering excluded repertoires with fewer than 30,000 or more than 120,000 public chains, plus five with anomalous nucleotide sharing. TCRdb carries this immuneACCESS record with in-frame sequences only. Its versions omit some clonotypes, under half of them owing to an unresolved V gene in the studies checked, with the rest unexplained. The DNA was the basis for D and trimming; V, J and clone size are from that table. This sample gives around 190,000 clones in total; about four fifths of them show up just once. The biggest ten clones account for about 1.7% of the sample.

The sequence derives from a man aged 18 to 30 in good health and CMV-seronegative. The rearranged chain carries TRBV27 and TRBJ1-1, with 7 middle bases fitting TRBD1. Sequencing input: PBMCs. The nucleotide sequence reads TGTGCCAGCAGTTTAAGGCCCCCACGGACAGGACCGAACACTGAAGCTTTCTTT. This codes for CASSLRPPRTGPNTEAFF.